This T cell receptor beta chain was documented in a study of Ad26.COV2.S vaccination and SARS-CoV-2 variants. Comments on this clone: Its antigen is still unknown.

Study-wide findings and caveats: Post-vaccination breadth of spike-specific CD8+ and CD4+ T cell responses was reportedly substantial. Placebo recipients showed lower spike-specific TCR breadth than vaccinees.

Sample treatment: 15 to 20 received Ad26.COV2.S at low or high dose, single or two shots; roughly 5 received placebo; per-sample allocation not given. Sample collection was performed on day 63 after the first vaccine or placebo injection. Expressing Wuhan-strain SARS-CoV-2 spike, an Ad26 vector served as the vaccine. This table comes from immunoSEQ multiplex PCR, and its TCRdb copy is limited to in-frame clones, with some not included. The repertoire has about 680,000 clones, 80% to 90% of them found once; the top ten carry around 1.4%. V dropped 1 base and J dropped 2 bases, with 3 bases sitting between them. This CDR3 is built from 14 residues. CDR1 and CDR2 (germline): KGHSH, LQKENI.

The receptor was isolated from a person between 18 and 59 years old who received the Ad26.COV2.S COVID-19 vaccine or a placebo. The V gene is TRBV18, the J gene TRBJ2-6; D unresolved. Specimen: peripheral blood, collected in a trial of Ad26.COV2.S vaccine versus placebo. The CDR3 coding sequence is TGTGCCAGCTCACCACTGACTGGGGCCAACGTCCTGACTTTC. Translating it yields CASSPLTGANVLTF.